The 6 T cell receptor beta chains presented below share a single source sample, sequenced in a study of T cell repertoires in cytomegalovirus infection. Antigen specificity for these receptors is unknown. TCRdb re-called the reads with MiXCR, one entry per CDR3 protein. Of 700,000 to 900,000 distinct CDR3 sequences in the sample, 29% were seen once. The material sequenced was cultured CD8+ T cells from PBMCs, taken from culture after CMV antigen stimulation. The receptors here all came from a human donor in good health (CMV status not recorded). Some clones in this sample may be carry-over from other donors' samples.

CDR3 nucleotides: TGTGCCAGCAGTTACTCGGCGAGCTCCTACGAGCAGTACGTC. Translating gives CASSYSASSYEQYV. This chain links TRBV6-5 with TRBJ2-7; D gene uncertain. Trimming took off 0 bases at V and 0 bases at J, with 6 bases between the two ends. The length of the CDR3 is 14 residues. CDR1 is MNHEY, CDR2 SVGAGI, per germline.

The chain links TRBV4-1 to TRBJ2-1, with a weak D call TRBD2 (6 bases). The V end was cut by 4 bases, the J end by 2 bases, with 12 bases between. This CDR3 region has 15 residues. CDR1 is MGHRA and CDR2 is YSYEKL in the germline V gene. CDR3 loop: CASSPGTRTYNEQFF. CDR3 nucleotide sequence: TGCGCCAGCAGCCCCGGGACTCGTACCTACAATGAGCAGTTCTTC.

This clonotype was seen repeatedly, ten times or more. V and J are TRBV7-9 and TRBJ2-1, with 14 bases lining up with TRBD2. Germline loops: CDR1 SEHNR, CDR2 FQNEAQ (reference sequence). Trimming removed 7 bases from V and 4 bases from J; junction bases left unmatched: 15. The CDR3 length is 19 residues. CDR3 sequence reads: CASIGEGLAGASGYNEQFF. Here the CDR3 DNA reads TGTGCCAGCATCGGTGAGGGACTAGCGGGGGCCTCAGGGTACAATGAGCAGTTCTTC. Using reference TRBV7-9 and TRBJ2-1 for the parts outside the CDR3, the full variable domain is DTGVSQNPRHKITKRGQNVTFRCDPISEHNRLYWYRQTLGQGPEFLTYFQNEAQLEKSRLLSDRFSAERPKGSFSTLEIQRTEQGDSAMYLCASIGEGLAGASGYNEQFFGPGTRLTVL.

This clonotype was seen a handful of times. This chain links TRBV10-3 with TRBJ1-1; no clear D. V was shortened by 8 bases and J by 3 bases, with 16 bases between the two germline ends. Per the germline V gene, CDR1 is ENHRY and CDR2 is SYGVKD. The CDR3 has 14 residues. The CDR3 DNA reads TGTGCCATCGGTAGCCCGGAGGAGGACACTGAAGCTTTCTTT. Translated: CAIGSPEEDTEAFF.

This clonotype was counted between two and nine times. The CDR3: CASSMRAPNNEQFF. DNA for the CDR3: TGTGCCAGTAGTATGCGGGCTCCAAACAATGAGCAGTTCTTC. The rearrangement links TRBV19 to TRBJ2-1, with D tentatively TRBD2 (5 bases). This CDR3 region has 14 residues. The V end lost 3 bases, the J end lost 5 bases, and 11 bases lay between the germline ends. Germline V gene data show CDR1 as LNHDA and CDR2 as SQIVND (reference sequence).

This clonotype turned up a few times. The V and J genes are TRBV10-3 and TRBJ2-3, with unresolved D. V was pared by 2 bases and J by 2 bases, with 11 bases between. Germline-derived CDR1 and CDR2 are ENHRY and SYGVKD. This CDR3 comprises 15 residues. CDR3: CAISEARRHTDTQYF. The CDR3 bases are TGTGCCATCAGTGAGGCGAGGCGTCACACAGATACGCAGTATTTT.